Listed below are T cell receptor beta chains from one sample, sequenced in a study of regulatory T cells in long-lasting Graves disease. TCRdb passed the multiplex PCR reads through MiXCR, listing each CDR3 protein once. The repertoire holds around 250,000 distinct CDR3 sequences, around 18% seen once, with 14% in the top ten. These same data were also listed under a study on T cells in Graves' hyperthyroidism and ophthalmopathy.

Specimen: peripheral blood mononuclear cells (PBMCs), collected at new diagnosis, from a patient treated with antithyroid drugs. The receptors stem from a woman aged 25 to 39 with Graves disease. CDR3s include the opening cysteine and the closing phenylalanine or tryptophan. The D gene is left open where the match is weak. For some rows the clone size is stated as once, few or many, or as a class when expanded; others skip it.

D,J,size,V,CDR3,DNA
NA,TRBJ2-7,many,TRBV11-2,CASSLKLLTYEQYF,TGTGCCAGCAGCTTAAAACTCTTAACCTACGAGCAGTACTTC
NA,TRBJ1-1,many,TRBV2,CASSEGGHTEAFF,TGTGCCAGCAGTGAAGGGGGACACACTGAAGCTTTCTTT
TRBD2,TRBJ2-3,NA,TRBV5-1,CASSLGLANPDTQYF,TGCGCCAGCAGCTTGGGACTAGCGAATCCAGATACGCAGTATTTT
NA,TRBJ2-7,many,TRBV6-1,CASSPQGIRMGEQYF,TGTGCCAGCAGTCCACAGGGTATTAGGATGGGCGAGCAGTACTTC
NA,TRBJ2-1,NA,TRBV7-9,CASSLGRGAHNEQFF,TGTGCCAGCAGCTTGGGCAGGGGAGCTCACAATGAGCAGTTCTTC
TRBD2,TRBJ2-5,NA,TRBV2,CASSEWVSGTYQETQYF,TGTGCCAGCAGTGAATGGGTTAGCGGGACCTACCAAGAGACCCAGTACTTC
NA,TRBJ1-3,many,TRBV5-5,CASSLRGAYGNTIYF,TGTGCCAGCAGCCTCCGGGGGGCGTATGGAAACACCATATATTTT
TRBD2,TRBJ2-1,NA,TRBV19,CASRMRGSGEAIDYNEQFF,TGTGCCAGTCGAATGAGGGGTAGCGGGGAGGCTATAGACTACAATGAGCAGTTCTTC
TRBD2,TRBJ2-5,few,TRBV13,CASSDPSGGPETQYF,TGTGCCAGCAGCGACCCTAGCGGGGGGCCTGAGACCCAGTACTTC
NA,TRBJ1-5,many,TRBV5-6,CASSLLGEGNQPQHF,TGTGCCAGCAGCTTGCTCGGGGAGGGCAATCAGCCCCAGCATTTT